These T cell receptor beta chains were read from a single sample in a study of OX40 agonist ivuxolimab in advanced cancers. Repertoires were generated with immunoSEQ multiplex PCR, while TCRdb's copy carries only in-frame clones and drops some. The data show tens of thousands of clones, roughly 84% seen once. Source: CD4+ or CD8+ T cells sorted from blood, taken in a trial of the OX40 agonist ivuxolimab. The receptors come from an adult with an advanced solid tumor such as melanoma, head and neck, liver or kidney cancer. Each CDR3 is given without its conserved first and last residue.

j_call v_call cdr3_aa
TRBJ2-7 TRBV7-2 ASSSLAGTYEQY
TRBJ2-7 TRBV27 ASSWDRGLSEQY
TRBJ2-1 TRBV29-1 SVEKIYYNEQF
TRBJ2-1 TRBV5-1 ASSFSQGSYNEQF
TRBJ2-3 TRBV7-9 ASSPGSFSNTDTQY
TRBJ2-7 TRBV28 ASTTRQGAYEQY
TRBJ2-7 TRBV15 ATSREREWNEQY
TRBJ2-3 TRBV4-3 ASSQDKQARTDTQY
TRBJ1-3 TRBV7-9 ASSSDITGNTIY
TRBJ1-5 TRBV19 ASSIGLGSNQPQH
TRBJ1-2 TRBV30 AWSVGRLNYGYT
TRBJ2-1 TRBV5-1 ASSGVSGGNEQF
TRBJ2-3 TRBV9 ASSVESDAQY
TRBJ1-2 TRBV30 AWSLGPNYGYT
TRBJ1-2 TRBV6-1 ASSRPGHGYT
TRBJ1-5 TRBV30 AWSVRVDQPQH
TRBJ2-2 TRBV11-3 ASSSRTGNTGELF
TRBJ2-3 TRBV7-9 ASSWAGTDTQY
TRBJ1-2 TRBV5-4 ASSQDRVYGYT